This T cell receptor beta chain was found in a study of early T cells in non-severe SARS-CoV-2 infection. As for the study in general: Chains were not paired, and sequencing was done on bulk RNA from unsorted whole blood.

Researchers attached unique molecular identifiers to individual cDNA molecules. MiXCR, run by TCRdb on the 5' RACE reads, gives a single entry per CDR3 protein. The sample yields 30,000 to 40,000 distinct CDR3 sequences, about 5% seen once. Notes on the study in general: Anti-spike CD8 responses were favored in VDJdb matching, and private and CD4 specificities were missed.

The ends lost 2 bases at V and 2 bases at J; junction bases unmatched: 6. The CDR3 has 15 amino acids. This clonotype was picked up a small number of times. Its antigen is unidentified. The chain uses TRBV5-3 and TRBJ2-7; 8 bases map to TRBD1. TRBV5-3 is recorded as an ORF, its role being uncertain. The receptor comes from an adult who was a healthcare worker with PCR-confirmed SARS-CoV-2 infection or an uninfected control (not recorded which). The material sequenced was whole blood. In DNA form, the CDR3 reads TGTGCCAGAAGCTTTCGACAGGGGTCCCCCTACGAGCAGTACTTC. This sequence encodes CARSFRQGSPYEQYF.